This T cell receptor beta chain comes out of a study of blood T cell repertoires in COVID-19. Patients at the Seattle site were enrolled during active infection and followed longitudinally. Using immunoSEQ multiplex PCR, the repertoire was profiled, and TCRdb retains in-frame clones only, with some absent. The table lists around 210,000 clones, 65% to 90% of them singletons, with roughly 4.6% in the top ten. The material sequenced was peripheral blood. The source is a man aged 50-59 years with COVID-19, enrolled during active disease.

CDR3 amino acids: CSVPWGATGSGYGYTF. The CDR3 DNA is TGCAGCGTCCCGTGGGGGGCGACAGGGAGTGGGTATGGCTACACCTTC. V is TRBV29-1 and J is TRBJ1-2, with 7 bases lining up with TRBD1. Germline CDR1 reads SQVTM; CDR2 reads ANQGSEA. V gave up 6 bases and J gave up 5 bases; unmatched junction bases: 18. The length of the CDR3 is 16 residues. Full variable domain (remainder filled in from reference TRBV29-1 and TRBJ1-2): SAVISQKPSRDICQRGTSLTIQCQVDSQVTMMFWYRQQPGQSLTLIATANQGSEATYESGFVIDKFPISRPNLTFSTLTVSNMSPEDSSIYLCSVPWGATGSGYGYTFGSGTRLTVV.